The 24 T cell receptor beta chains in this list originate from one sample, sequenced in a study of T cell repertoires in cytomegalovirus infection. MiXCR was run by TCRdb on the reads, yielding one entry per CDR3 protein. In the table there are around 900,000 distinct CDR3 sequences, approximately 30% of which are singletons. The antigens of these receptors remain unknown. The sample consisted of cultured CD8+ T cells from PBMCs, taken from culture after CMV antigen stimulation. The receptors shown here come from a human donor in good health (CMV status not recorded). Some clones in this sample may be carry-over from other donors' samples.

V is TRBV12-3 or TRBV12-4 and J is TRBJ2-7; tentative D call: TRBD1 (6 bases). V was trimmed by 4 bases and J by 4 bases, leaving 20 bases between them. The CDR3 runs 16 residues. CDR3 DNA: TGTGCCAGCAGTTCAAACCGGGACACCGCGTGGTACGAGCAGTACTTC. Protein: CASSSNRDTAWYEQYF.

The genes are TRBV6-8 and TRBJ1-1; tentative D call: TRBD1 (6 bases). The germline V gene encodes CDR1 MNHGY and CDR2 SAAAGT. The CDR3 is 15 residues long. The germline V and J ends were trimmed by 6 bases and 1 base, with 15 bases remaining between them. The CDR3 region has the DNA TGTGCCAGCAGGCCCGGGGGGCAGGGGAACACTGAAGCTTTCTTT. Protein: CASRPGGQGNTEAFF.

V and J are TRBV3-1 and TRBJ2-1; D is possibly TRBD2 (5 bases). The V gene's germline CDR1 is LGHDT and CDR2 YNNKEL (reference sequence). V was clipped by 5 bases and J by 15 bases, with 23 bases between them. The CDR3 is made up of 14 amino acids. CDR3 sequence: CASSSRGSAHAPFF. CDR3 nucleotides: TGTGCCAGCAGCTCACGGGGAAGTGCTCACGCCCCGTTCTTC.

The chain couples TRBV12-3 or TRBV12-4 to TRBJ2-1; 9 nucleotides match TRBD2. J was trimmed by 4 bases and V by 6 bases; bases with no gene match: 7. This CDR3 spans 15 amino acids. CDR3 DNA sequence: TGTGCCAGCAGCCCCCGACTAGCGGAGTACAATGAGCAGTTCTTC. Amino acids: CASSPRLAEYNEQFF.

This clonotype was seen only a few times. This chain links TRBV20-1 with TRBJ1-2; D may be TRBD1 (5 bases). V lost 0 bases and J 4 bases, leaving 15 bases between the germline ends. The CDR3 loop spans 15 amino acids. The germline V gene has CDR1 DFQATT and CDR2 SNEGSKA (reference sequence). The CDR3 DNA reads as TGCAGTGCTAGAGATGTCGGGGGGGGATTCTATGGCTACACCTTC. Translation: CSARDVGGGFYGYTF.

Worth noting for this clonotype: One end of the junction fails to match germline, which may point to a read error. This CDR3 reads CASSSQDVTVSKYGYTF. CDR3 nucleotides: TGCGCCAGCAGCTCGCAAGATGTGACGGTCTCTAAGTATGGCTACACCTTC. V and J are TRBV4-1 and TRBJ1-2; the D is unclear. This CDR3 comprises 17 residues. The germline gives CDR1 MGHRA, CDR2 YSYEKL.

In its sample, this clonotype was seen many times. The V and J genes are TRBV7-2 and TRBJ2-1; 14 bases line up with TRBD2. V shed 4 bases and J 10 bases; nucleotides not matched to a gene: 6. The length of the CDR3 is 15 residues. Germline values: CDR1 SGHTA, CDR2 FQGNSA. The CDR3 protein is CASSYGTSGGWEQFF. The CDR3, as DNA: TGTGCCAGCAGCTACGGGACTAGCGGGGGATGGGAGCAGTTCTTC.

The CDR3 reads CAIFAAQGDTQYF. The CDR3 DNA reads TGTGCCATCTTCGCGGCGCAGGGGGATACGCAGTATTTT. V usage is TRBV10-3 and J usage is TRBJ2-3, with a possible D match to TRBD1 (6 bases). Germline V gene lookup returns CDR1 ENHRY and CDR2 SYGVKD. With 8 bases removed from V and 6 bases from J, the gap between germline ends came to 15 bases. The CDR3 contains 13 residues.

This clonotype was picked up a small number of times. The junction and the germline gene differ at one end; a read error may be behind it. The genes are TRBV5-3 and TRBJ2-1, with 10 bases lining up with TRBD2. TRBV5-3 is identified as an open reading frame with a role that is uncertain. This CDR3 is 15 amino acids long. The CDR3 reads CASSYQRGGKNEQFF. The CDR3 nucleotides are TGTGCCAGCAGCTACCAGCGGGGGGGTAAGAATGAGCAGTTCTTC.

This clonotype was counted many times. The CDR3 here is CASSFTDSGSWATNEKLFF. Written as DNA, the CDR3 is TGTGCCAGCAGCTTCACCGACAGCGGGTCGTGGGCAACTAATGAAAAACTGTTTTTT. The chain joins TRBV7-6 to TRBJ1-4; TRBD1 might be the D (5 bases). CDR1 is SGHVS and CDR2 is FNYEAQ in the germline V gene. The CDR3 loop spans 19 amino acids. V dropped 3 bases and J dropped 0 bases, with 20 bases sitting between them.

This clonotype was detected only a few times. The gene calls are TRBV6-1 and TRBJ2-5; 7 bases match TRBD1. CDR1 is MNHNS and CDR2 is SASEGT in the germline V gene. The CDR3 is made up of 14 amino acids. The ends lost 5 bases at V and 3 bases at J; junction bases unmatched: 6. CDR3 loop: CASSSLDREETQYF. CDR3 bases: TGTGCCAGCAGTTCCCTCGACAGGGAAGAGACCCAGTACTTC.

This clonotype was observed once. The chain couples TRBV12-3 or TRBV12-4 to TRBJ2-5; TRBD2 agrees at 9 bases. The length of the CDR3 is 16 residues. The ends lost 3 bases at V and 5 bases at J; junction bases unmatched: 10. CDR3 bases: TGTGCCAGCAGTTTGGAGAGCGGGGGGCCCGGGGAGACCCAGTACTTC. It is translated as CASSLESGGPGETQYF.

The V gene is TRBV29-1, the J gene TRBJ1-1, with 8 bases fitting TRBD1. The V gene end was trimmed by 3 bases and the J gene end by 2 bases; junction bases not matched to a gene: 2. Germline V gene data show CDR1 as SQVTM and CDR2 as ANQGSEA. The CDR3 has 13 residues. Here the CDR3 DNA reads TGCAGCGTTGATGGACAGGGAAACACTGAAGCTTTCTTT. As protein: CSVDGQGNTEAFF.

The J gene is TRBJ2-7, the V gene TRBV29-1; D is possibly TRBD2 (6 bases). This CDR3 has 15 amino acids. Trimming took 7 bases from V and 2 from J, leaving 21 bases between them. The germline gives CDR1 SQVTM, CDR2 ANQGSEA. This CDR3 is CSATKGLRGPYEQYV. In nucleotides, the CDR3 is TGCAGCGCAACCAAGGGACTCCGCGGGCCCTACGAGCAGTACGTC.

This clonotype was seen more than once but under ten times. The V call is TRBV10-3, the J call TRBJ1-2; 7 positions agree with TRBD1. The V gene end was trimmed by 3 bases and the J gene end by 6 bases; junction bases not matched to a gene: 4. The germline CDR1 and CDR2 sequences are ENHRY and SYGVKD. The CDR3 spans 13 residues. The chain's CDR3 is CAISDGQGDGYTF. The DNA for the CDR3 is TGTGCCATCAGTGATGGGCAGGGGGATGGCTACACCTTC.

The chain joins TRBV12-3 or TRBV12-4 to TRBJ1-2; D remains unclear. V lost 5 bases and J 6 bases, leaving 13 bases between the germline ends. The CDR3 extends over 13 amino acids. CDR3 DNA: TGTGCCAGCAGTCCTAATAATCTCAATGGCTACACCTTC. This codes for CASSPNNLNGYTF.

This chain joins TRBV6-5 and TRBJ2-5, with 10 bases aligning to TRBD1. The CDR3 is made up of 15 amino acids. In germline, CDR1 is MNHEY, CDR2 SVGAGI. The junction had 5 bases not matched to a gene; V was cut back by 6 bases and J by 1 base. The CDR3 sequence is CASSVRTGGQETQYF. The CDR3 DNA sequence: TGTGCCAGCAGCGTTAGGACAGGGGGCCAAGAGACCCAGTACTTC.

The rearrangement links TRBV5-4 to TRBJ2-1; the D call may be TRBD1 or TRBD2 (5 bases each). The CDR3 contains 17 residues. The V end lost 4 bases, the J end lost 0 bases, and 17 bases lay between the germline ends. The germline CDR1 and CDR2 sequences are SGHNT and YYREEE (reference sequence). Written as DNA, the CDR3 is TGTGCCAGCAGCCGGGGACCGGCAGCCAGCTCCTACAATGAGCAGTTCTTC. Protein: CASSRGPAASSYNEQFF.

Concerning this clonotype itself: The junction departs from the called germline gene at one end, perhaps through a read error. This sequence joins TRBV6-5 and TRBJ1-1; 7 bases fit TRBD1. The CDR3 spans 15 residues. From germline, CDR1 is MNHEY and CDR2 SVGAGI. The CDR3 is CANSLITGVNTEAFF. The CDR3 DNA sequence: TGTGCCAACAGTCTAATTACAGGGGTGAACACTGAAGCTTTCTTT.

This chain links TRBV20-1 with TRBJ2-5; D may be TRBD2 (6 bases). Germline V gives CDR1 DFQATT, CDR2 SNEGSKA (reference sequence). V lost 5 bases and J lost 3, with 19 bases in between. This CDR3 has 15 residues. CDR3 sequence: CSAYRLVGSKETQYF. Here the CDR3 DNA reads TGCAGTGCTTACCGACTAGTCGGTTCAAAAGAGACCCAGTACTTC.

In this sample, this clonotype turned up many times. The J gene is TRBJ1-5, the V gene TRBV12-3 or TRBV12-4; the match to TRBD1 covers 10 bases. CDR3 size: 16 residues. V was clipped by 3 bases and J by 8 bases; unmatched bases: 10. CDR3 in amino acids: CASSFIGQGDSKPQHF. The DNA of the CDR3 is TGTGCCAGCAGTTTCATAGGACAGGGGGATTCGAAGCCCCAGCATTTT.

This clonotype was picked up a small number of times. One end of the junction fails to match germline, which may point to a read error. V usage is TRBV7-7 and J usage is TRBJ1-3, with D unresolved. CDR3 size: 13 residues. CDR1 SSHAT and CDR2 FNYEAQ come from the germline V gene (reference sequence). CDR3 sequence: CASSSKPGNTIYF. CDR3 in DNA: TGTGCTAGCAGCTCCAAGCCGGGAAACACCATATATTTT.

This clonotype was detected only a few times. The chain employs TRBV7-6 and TRBJ2-7; 7 bases line up with TRBD1. Losses at the gene ends were 5 bases for V and 5 bases for J; bases not matched to a gene: 12. The CDR3 consists of 15 residues. CDR1 is SGHVS, CDR2 FNYEAQ, per germline. The CDR3 sequence is CASSRRGRGTHEQYF. CDR3 nucleotides: TGTGCCAGCAGCCGACGGGGCAGGGGGACCCACGAGCAGTACTTC. The entire variable domain, with the rest obtained from reference TRBV7-6 and TRBJ2-7, is as follows: GAGVSQSPRYKVTKRGQDVALRCDPISGHVSLYWYRQALGQGPEFLTYFNYEAQQDKSGLPNDRFSAERPEGSISTLTIQRTEQRDSAMYRCASSRRGRGTHEQYFGPGTRLTVT.

A remark on this clonotype: This may be a read error, as it is one base from a much larger clone. The chain combines TRBV7-9 with TRBJ2-7; 10 positions match TRBD2. The CDR3 loop spans 16 amino acids. The germline V gene has CDR1 SEHNR and CDR2 FQNEAQ (reference sequence). The CDR3 DNA reads TGTGCCGGCAGCTTAGCCCGTGGACTAGCGGCTTACGAGCAGTACTTC. This codes for CAGSLARGLAAYEQYF.